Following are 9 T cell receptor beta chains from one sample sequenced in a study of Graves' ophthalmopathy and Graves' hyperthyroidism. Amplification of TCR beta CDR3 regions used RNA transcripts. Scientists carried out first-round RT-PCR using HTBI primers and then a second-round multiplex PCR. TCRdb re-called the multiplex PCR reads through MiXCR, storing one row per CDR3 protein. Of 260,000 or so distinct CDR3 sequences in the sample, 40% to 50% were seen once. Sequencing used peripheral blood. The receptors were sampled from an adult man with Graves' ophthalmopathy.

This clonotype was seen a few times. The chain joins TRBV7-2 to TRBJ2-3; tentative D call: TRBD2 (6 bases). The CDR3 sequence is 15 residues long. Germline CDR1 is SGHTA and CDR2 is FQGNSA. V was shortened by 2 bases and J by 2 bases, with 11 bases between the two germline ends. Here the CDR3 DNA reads TGTGCCAGCAGCTTAACCCGACTAGACACAGATACGCAGTATTTT. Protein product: CASSLTRLDTDTQYF.

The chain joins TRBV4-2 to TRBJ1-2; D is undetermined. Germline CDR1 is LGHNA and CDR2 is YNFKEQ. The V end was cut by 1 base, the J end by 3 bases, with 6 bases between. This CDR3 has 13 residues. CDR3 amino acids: CASSQAPDYGYTF. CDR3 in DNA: TGTGCCAGCAGCCAAGCTCCGGACTATGGCTACACCTTC.

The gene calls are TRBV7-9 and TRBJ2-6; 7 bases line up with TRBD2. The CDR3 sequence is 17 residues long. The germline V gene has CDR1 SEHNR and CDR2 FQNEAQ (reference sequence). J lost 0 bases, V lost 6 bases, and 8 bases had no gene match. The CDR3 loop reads CASRSGLPRSGANVLTF. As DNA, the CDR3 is TGTGCCAGCAGATCGGGACTACCGCGCTCTGGGGCCAACGTCCTGACTTTC. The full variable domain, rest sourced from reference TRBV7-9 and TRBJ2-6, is DTGVSQNPRHKITKRGQNVTFRCDPISEHNRLYWYRQTLGQGPEFLTYFQNEAQLEKSRLLSDRFSAERPKGSFSTLEIQRTEQGDSAMYLCASRSGLPRSGANVLTFGAGSRLTVL.

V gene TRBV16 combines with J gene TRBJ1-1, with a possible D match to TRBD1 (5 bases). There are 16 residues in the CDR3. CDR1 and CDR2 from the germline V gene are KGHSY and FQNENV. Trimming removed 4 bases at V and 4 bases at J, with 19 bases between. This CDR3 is CASSRKAGGVGTEAFF. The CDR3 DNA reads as TGTGCCAGCAGCCGTAAAGCGGGGGGGGTCGGCACTGAAGCTTTCTTT.

The DNA of the CDR3 is TGTGCCAGCAGCACGGCGGGTTTGGGTCAGCCCCAGCATTTT. Protein product: CASSTAGLGQPQHF. The genes are TRBV7-3 and TRBJ1-5; D is undetermined. The germline V gene has CDR1 SGHTA and CDR2 FQGTGA. This CDR3 is built from 14 residues. Trimming stripped 5 bases from V and 6 bases from J, with 14 bases between.

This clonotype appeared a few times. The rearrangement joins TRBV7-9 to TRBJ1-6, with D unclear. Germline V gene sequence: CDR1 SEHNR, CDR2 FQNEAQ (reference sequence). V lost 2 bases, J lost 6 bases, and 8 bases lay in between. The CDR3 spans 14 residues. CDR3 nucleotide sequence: TGTGCCAGCAGCTTACCCGGACCTAATTCACCCCTCCACTTT. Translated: CASSLPGPNSPLHF. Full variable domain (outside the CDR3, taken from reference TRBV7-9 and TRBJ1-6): DTGVSQNPRHKITKRGQNVTFRCDPISEHNRLYWYRQTLGQGPEFLTYFQNEAQLEKSRLLSDRFSAERPKGSFSTLEIQRTEQGDSAMYLCASSLPGPNSPLHFGNGTRLTVT.

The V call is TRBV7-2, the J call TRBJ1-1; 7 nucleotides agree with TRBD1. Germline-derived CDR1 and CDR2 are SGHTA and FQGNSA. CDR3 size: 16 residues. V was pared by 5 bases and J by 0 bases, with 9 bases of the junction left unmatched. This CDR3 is CASSPSPGGMNTEAFF. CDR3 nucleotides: TGTGCCAGCAGCCCATCCCCAGGGGGAATGAACACTGAAGCTTTCTTT.

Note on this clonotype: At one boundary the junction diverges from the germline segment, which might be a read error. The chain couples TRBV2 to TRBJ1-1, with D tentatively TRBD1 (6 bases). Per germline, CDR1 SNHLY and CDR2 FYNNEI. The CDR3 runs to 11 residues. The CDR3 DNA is TGTGCCAGCAGTGGGGGGCTTGAAGCTTCCTTT. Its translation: CASSGGLEASF.

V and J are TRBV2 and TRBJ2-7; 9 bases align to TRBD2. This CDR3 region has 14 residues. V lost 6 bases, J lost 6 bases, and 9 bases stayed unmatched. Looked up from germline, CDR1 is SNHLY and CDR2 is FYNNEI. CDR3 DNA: TGTGCCAGCAGGACTAGCGGAACCTTCGGCGAGCAGTACTTC. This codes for CASRTSGTFGEQYF. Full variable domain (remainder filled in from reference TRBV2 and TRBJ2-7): EPEVTQTPSHQVTQMGQEVILRCVPISNHLYFYWYRQILGQKVEFLVSFYNNEISEKSEIFDDQFSVERPDGSNFTLKIRSTKLEDSAMYFCASRTSGTFGEQYFGPGTRLTVT.